This T cell receptor (beta chain) was observed in a study of CD8 T cells in Susac syndrome. The trim removed 5 bases at V and 8 bases at J, leaving 7 bases unmatched. This CDR3 has 14 amino acids. Germline V gene sequence: CDR1 LNHNV, CDR2 YYDKDF (reference sequence). In its sample, this clonotype was seen a few times. The RNA, roughly 0.5 to 1 ug, was put through reverse transcription using random hexamers. Across 54 Vbeta and 13 Jbeta, TCR beta CDR3 was amplified with immunoSEQ multiplex PCR. TCRdb reprocessed the immunoSEQ multiplex PCR reads via MiXCR and lists one record per CDR3 protein. The table includes about 130,000 distinct CDR3 sequences, around 90% detected once.

This rearrangement joins TRBV15 to TRBJ1-4; 8 bases are a match to TRBD1. This TCR derives from a human donor with multiple sclerosis. Sequencing was done on a sample of CD8+ T cells from PBMCs. Here the CDR3 reads CATSPTGGNEKLFF. CDR3 nucleotides: TGTGCCACCAGCCCTACAGGGGGAAACGAAAAACTGTTTTTT.